The 24 T cell receptor beta chains given below trace back to one sample, sequenced in a study of blood T cell repertoires in COVID-19. The data were produced by immunoSEQ multiplex PCR, yet TCRdb's version contains in-frame clones alone and is incomplete. The sample lists 300,000 to 450,000 clones, over 65% occurring once. Input material: peripheral blood. Every receptor here comes from a human donor with acute or convalescent COVID-19. The donor label of this sample is uncertain.

This clone was seen repeatedly, ten times or more. This chain joins TRBV30 and TRBJ1-6, with TRBD1 as a possible D gene (5 bases). The V gene lost 8 bases and the J gene lost 7 bases, with 15 bases spanning the gap. This CDR3 contains 13 residues. Germline-derived CDR1 and CDR2 are GTSNPN and SVGIG (reference sequence). Written as DNA, the CDR3 is TGTGCCCCGCAAACGGGGGACAATTCACCCCTCCACTTT. Amino acid sequence: CAPQTGDNSPLHF.

The chain uses TRBV5-1 and TRBJ1-4; D is unclear. Trimming removed 8 bases at V and 8 bases at J, with 10 bases between. Germline V CDR1 and CDR2: SGHRS, YFSETQ. The CDR3 has 11 amino acids. In DNA form, the CDR3 reads TGCGCCAGTATGGGAGGGGAAAAACTGTTTTTT. As protein: CASMGGEKLFF.

The V call is TRBV14, the J call TRBJ1-1, with 7 bases fitting TRBD1. This CDR3 region has 15 residues. Germline CDR1 is SGHDN and CDR2 is FVKESK. J was trimmed by 0 bases and V by 4 bases; bases with no gene match: 5. The CDR3 protein is CASSPRQGLNTEAFF. The CDR3 bases are TGTGCCAGCAGCCCCCGACAGGGTTTGAACACTGAAGCTTTCTTT.

The chain employs TRBV7-2 and TRBJ1-2; D not certain. Trimming pared 5 bases from V and 4 bases from J, leaving 11 bases between. The CDR3 loop spans 13 amino acids. Germline CDR1 and CDR2: SGHTA and FQGNSA. Here the CDR3 reads CASSPLGVYGYTF. Here the CDR3 DNA reads TGTGCCAGCAGCCCCCTGGGAGTCTATGGCTACACCTTC. Complete variable domain (other parts from reference TRBV7-2 and TRBJ1-2): GAGVSQSPSNKVTEKGKDVELRCDPISGHTALYWYRQSLGQGLEFLIYFQGNSAPDKSGLPSDRFSAERTGGSVSTLTIQRTQQEDSAVYLCASSPLGVYGYTFGSGTRLTVV.

This chain joins TRBV5-1 and TRBJ1-2, with 7 bases identical to TRBD1. J gave up 4 bases and V 0 bases, and 3 bases lay outside the gene matches. The CDR3 sequence is 14 residues long. Looked up from germline, CDR1 is SGHRS and CDR2 is YFSETQ. The CDR3 sequence is CASSLVQGVYGYTF. In nucleotides, the CDR3 is TGCGCCAGCAGCTTGGTTCAGGGGGTCTATGGCTACACCTTC.

The chain joins TRBV9 to TRBJ2-2; D perhaps matches TRBD2 (6 bases). Germline values: CDR1 SGDLS, CDR2 YYNGEE. The length of the CDR3 is 14 residues. V gave up 1 base and J gave up 8 bases, with 12 bases separating them. CDR3 DNA: TGTGCCAGCAGCGTAACTAGCTTAGATGGGGAGCTGTTTTTT. This sequence encodes CASSVTSLDGELFF.

This clone turned up a few times. This sample also contains other DNA sequences that code for the same CDR3. The chain has TRBV12-3 or TRBV12-4 and TRBJ1-5; D is ambiguous. The CDR3 totals 12 residues. Trimming shortened V by 5 bases and J by 7 bases, and 9 bases separated the two germline ends. Here the CDR3 reads CASSLRGQPQHF. CDR3 sequence (DNA): TGTGCCAGCAGTCTCCGAGGGCAGCCCCAGCATTTT.

The J gene is TRBJ1-2, the V gene TRBV19; 9 bases align to TRBD1. Trimming at V came to 7 bases and at J to 4 bases, leaving 16 bases not matched to a gene. The CDR3 contains 17 residues. The germline V gene has CDR1 LNHDA and CDR2 SQIVND (reference sequence). The CDR3 is CASTQVNGWDRVYGYTF. The CDR3 DNA reads TGTGCCAGTACCCAAGTCAACGGGTGGGACAGGGTCTATGGCTACACCTTC.

This chain links TRBV5-5 with TRBJ1-5, with D possibly being TRBD1 (5 bases). V was shortened by 0 bases and J by 4 bases, with 11 bases between the two germline ends. This CDR3 has 15 amino acids. CDR1 is SGHKS, CDR2 YYEKEE, per germline (reference sequence). The CDR3 loop is CASSLGLAGNQPQHF. In nucleotides, the CDR3 is TGTGCCAGCAGCTTGGGTCTGGCAGGGAATCAGCCCCAGCATTTT.

The CDR3 DNA sequence: TGCGCCAGCAGCTTCCGGGTCGACACTGAAGCTTTCTTT. Protein: CASSFRVDTEAFF. The chain couples TRBV5-1 to TRBJ1-1; D gene uncertain. Germline V gives CDR1 SGHRS, CDR2 YFSETQ. Trimming shortened V by 2 bases and J by 3 bases, and 8 bases separated the two germline ends. The CDR3 length is 13 residues.

Points on this clone: The junction differs from germline at one of its ends, possibly a read error. The chain links TRBV2 to TRBJ2-7, with a weak D call TRBD1 (6 bases). This CDR3 is 15 amino acids long. Germline V gene lookup returns CDR1 SNHLY and CDR2 FYNNEI. CDR3 nucleotide sequence: TGTGCCAGCAGTGAAGAGATGGGACACTCCTCCGAGCAGTACTTC. This codes for CASSEEMGHSSEQYF.

This sequence joins TRBV27 and TRBJ2-2; TRBD2 matches at 10 bases. Germline assignment: CDR1 MNHEY and CDR2 SMNVEV (reference sequence). The CDR3 is 14 amino acids. V gave up 5 bases and J gave up 6 bases; unmatched junction bases: 3. This CDR3 is CASSPLAGPGELFF. CDR3 DNA: TGTGCCAGCAGTCCACTAGCGGGACCCGGGGAGCTGTTTTTT.

This clone was seen just once. The V call is TRBV7-2, the J call TRBJ1-5; perhaps TRBD1 as D (6 bases). This CDR3 is built from 16 residues. V lost 2 bases and J 3 bases, leaving 14 bases between the germline ends. The germline gives CDR1 SGHTA, CDR2 FQGNSA. The CDR3 protein is CASSLQQGRNNQPQHF. In nucleotides, the CDR3 is TGTGCCAGCAGCTTACAACAGGGCAGGAACAATCAGCCCCAGCATTTT.

The rearrangement uses TRBV2 and TRBJ2-7; D is perhaps TRBD2 (6 bases). Germline CDR1 reads SNHLY; CDR2 reads FYNNEI. This CDR3 is built from 15 residues. Trimming took off 1 base at V and 0 bases at J, with 10 bases between the two ends. The CDR3 reads CASSEEEGLSYEQYF. Written as DNA, the CDR3 is TGTGCCAGCAGTGAAGAGGAGGGGCTCTCCTACGAGCAGTACTTC.

The chain couples TRBV27 to TRBJ2-3; no definite D call. Germline CDR1 and CDR2: MNHEY and SMNVEV (reference sequence). The V end was cut by 5 bases, the J end by 6 bases, with 9 bases between. The CDR3 runs 12 residues. The CDR3 sequence: CASSDSPDTQYF. CDR3 DNA sequence: TGTGCCAGCAGTGACTCCCCGGATACGCAGTATTTT.

A remark on this clone: The sample carries other DNA sequences with the same CDR3. The chain uses TRBV2 and TRBJ1-2, with D unclear. The ends were cut back, 4 bases at V and 2 bases at J, with 5 bases in the middle. Germline V CDR1 and CDR2: SNHLY, FYNNEI. The CDR3 runs 12 residues. CDR3 region: CASSAGNYGYTF. CDR3 nucleotides: TGTGCCAGCAGTGCAGGCAACTATGGCTACACCTTC.

This chain joins TRBV7-8 and TRBJ1-5, with no clear D. V was shortened by 1 base and J by 1 base, with 8 bases between the two germline ends. The CDR3 runs 15 residues. Germline lookup yields CDR1 SGHVS and CDR2 FQNEAQ. The CDR3: CASSLGPGSNQPQHF. CDR3 coding DNA: TGTGCCAGCAGCTTAGGGCCGGGAAGCAATCAGCCCCAGCATTTT.

This rearrangement joins TRBV21-1 to TRBJ2-3; TRBD2, the table's D call, lacks a check against the DNA. TRBV21-1 is marked as a pseudogene. This CDR3 is 14 amino acids long. The CDR3 nucleotides read TGTGCCAGCAGCTTCAAAGCCTCTTGGGATACGCAGTATTTT. Protein product: CASSFKASWDTQYF.

The V gene is TRBV28, the J gene TRBJ2-1; D is perhaps TRBD2 (7 bases). From germline, CDR1 is MDHEN and CDR2 SYDVKM. This CDR3 is built from 12 residues. V was trimmed by 6 bases and J by 10 bases, leaving 13 bases between them. The CDR3 coding sequence is TGTGCCAGCAGGGTTACGGGGGGCGAGCAGTTCTTC. Amino acid sequence: CASRVTGGEQFF.

The CDR3 loop is CASSPREGLAEAFF. In DNA, the CDR3 is TGTGCCAGCTCACCACGTGAGGGACTGGCTGAAGCTTTCTTT. The rearrangement links TRBV18 to TRBJ1-1; D possibly corresponds to TRBD1 (5 bases). Germline CDR1 reads KGHSH; CDR2 reads LQKENI. Trimming took off 1 base at V and 6 bases at J, with 12 bases between the two ends. The CDR3 has 14 residues.

The chain is built from TRBV30 and TRBJ2-7; TRBD2 matches 8 bases. Germline V CDR1 and CDR2: GTSNPN, SVGIG (reference sequence). The CDR3 sequence is 19 residues long. V was pared by 0 bases and J by 2 bases, with 18 bases of the junction left unmatched. The CDR3 region is CAWSVPTPSFGGATYEQYF. The CDR3 bases are TGTGCCTGGAGTGTACCGACTCCTTCTTTCGGGGGGGCGACCTACGAGCAGTACTTC.

The chain combines TRBV6-1 with TRBJ2-7; 9 nucleotides agree with TRBD1. CDR1 is MNHNS and CDR2 is SASEGT in the germline V gene. There are 15 residues in the CDR3. The ends lost 3 bases at V and 4 bases at J; junction bases unmatched: 7. CDR3 sequence: CASSDIGQGSYEQYF. The CDR3 DNA sequence: TGTGCCAGCAGTGATATCGGACAGGGGTCATACGAGCAGTACTTC.

The rearrangement joins TRBV7-9 to TRBJ2-2; 8 bases agree with TRBD1. Germline CDR1 is SEHNR and CDR2 is FQNEAQ (reference sequence). The J segment lost 1 base and the V segment lost 4 bases, leaving 5 bases of the junction unmatched. The CDR3 totals 16 residues. The CDR3 DNA sequence: TGTGCCAGCAGCTCCGGGGACAGGATGAACACCGGGGAGCTGTTTTTT. The encoded protein is CASSSGDRMNTGELFF.

This clone was picked up a small number of times. The V gene is TRBV13, the J gene TRBJ2-6; a possible D gene is TRBD2 (6 bases). CDR3 length: 16 amino acids. CDR1 and CDR2 (germline): PRHDT, FYEKMQ (reference sequence). With 2 bases removed from V and 2 bases from J, the gap between germline ends came to 10 bases. The CDR3 DNA reads as TGTGCCAGCAGCTTATGGGGGGAAGCTGGGGCCAACGTCCTGACTTTC. This sequence encodes CASSLWGEAGANVLTF.